This paragraph reports one T cell receptor (beta chain). The antigen remains undetermined. Germline loops: CDR1 SGHDT, CDR2 YYEEEE. CDR3 size: 13 residues. V gave up 2 bases and J gave up 2 bases, with 5 bases separating them. These data come from a study of CD8+ T cells in alopecia areata. Study results and caveats: The study found higher clonality in lesional than normal scalp, especially in alopecia totalis/universalis.

Sequencing used cDNA as its template, made by extracting RNA and reverse transcribing it. Produced via immunoSEQ multiplex PCR; TCRdb's table is partial and in-frame only. The sample lists around 140,000 clones, approximately 49% occurring once. The source is a human donor with alopecia areata. This chain uses TRBV5-6 with TRBJ1-5; the D is unclear. Sequences were derived from CD8+ T cells sorted from blood, sampled at week 0. The CDR3 nucleotides read TGTGCCAGCAGCTTCCAGGGCAATCAGCCCCAGCATTTT. Translated, it gives CASSFQGNQPQHF.